These 26 T cell receptor beta chains originate from one sample sequenced in a study of identical twins. TCRdb re-called the 5' RACE reads through MiXCR, storing one row per CDR3 protein. The table has 1.5 million to 2 million distinct CDR3 sequences, under 35% seen once. The sequenced sample consisted of cord blood. These receptor sequences come from a newborn girl in good health.

The chain uses TRBV28 and TRBJ2-5; D ambiguous. CDR1 and CDR2 from the germline V gene are MDHEN and SYDVKM. CDR3 size: 14 residues. Trimming took off 6 bases at V and 2 bases at J, with 13 bases between the two ends. CDR3 region: CASSLWRLQETQYF. As DNA, the CDR3 is TGTGCCAGCAGCCTGTGGCGTCTGCAAGAGACCCAGTACTTC.

Only a few counts were recorded for this clonotype. As DNA, the CDR3 is TGCAGTGCTATTAGGCCCCCTCAAGAGACCCAGTACTTC. Its protein is CSAIRPPQETQYF. The chain recombines TRBV20-1 with TRBJ2-5; D unclear. V gave up 4 bases and J gave up 2 bases, with 11 bases separating them. The V gene's germline CDR1 is DFQATT and CDR2 SNEGSKA (reference sequence). The CDR3 has 13 residues.

This clonotype was detected a few times. The CDR3 is CASSQPRPHPYEQYF. DNA of the CDR3: TGTGCCAGCAGCCAACCCCGACCCCACCCCTACGAGCAGTACTTC. J is TRBJ2-7 and V is TRBV16; unclear D gene. The V gene's germline CDR1 is KGHSY and CDR2 FQNENV. The CDR3 covers 15 residues. The V end was cut by 2 bases, the J end by 2 bases, with 13 bases between.

J is TRBJ2-3 and V is TRBV20-1; TRBD2 might be the D (6 bases). The length of the CDR3 is 14 residues. The germline CDR1 and CDR2 sequences are DFQATT and SNEGSKA (reference sequence). Trimming shortened V by 1 base and J by 0 bases, and 8 bases separated the two germline ends. CDR3 in amino acids: CSARGRASTDTQYF. CDR3 nucleotide sequence: TGCAGTGCTAGAGGGAGGGCCAGCACAGATACGCAGTATTTT.

The gene calls are TRBV14 and TRBJ1-1; D gene ambiguous. This CDR3 has 14 residues. Trimming shortened V by 4 bases and J by 6 bases, and 15 bases separated the two germline ends. Germline-derived CDR1 and CDR2 are SGHDN and FVKESK. CDR3 sequence (DNA): TGTGCCAGCAGCCTGCTGGGGTCGGTAGCTGAAGCTTTCTTT. Residues: CASSLLGSVAEAFF.

The rearrangement joins TRBV28 to TRBJ1-2; TRBD1 matches at 7 bases. The germline gives CDR1 MDHEN, CDR2 SYDVKM. This CDR3 spans 14 amino acids. The V and J ends lost 3 bases and 8 bases, in that order; junction bases with no gene match: 9. The CDR3 here is CASSFRDRILGYTF. As DNA, the CDR3 is TGTGCCAGCAGTTTCCGGGACAGAATTCTGGGCTACACCTTC.

The rearrangement uses TRBV20-1 and TRBJ2-2; 7 nucleotides align to TRBD1. The germline V gene has CDR1 DFQATT and CDR2 SNEGSKA (reference sequence). The CDR3 length is 16 residues. The trim removed 0 bases at V and 3 bases at J, leaving 7 bases unmatched. The chain's CDR3 is CSARDLRTGDTGELFF. In nucleotides, the CDR3 is TGCAGTGCTAGAGATCTCCGGACAGGCGACACCGGGGAGCTGTTTTTT.

A word on this clonotype: It may be a read error: a sequence one base away is much more abundant. The V gene is TRBV29-1, the J gene TRBJ2-1; TRBD1 matches 7 bases. This CDR3 is built from 16 residues. Germline CDR1 and CDR2: SQVTM and ANQGSEA. CDR3 protein: CSVPGARGGSCNEQFF. CDR3 nucleotides: TGCAGCGTCCCCGGAGCTAGAGGGGGCTCCTGCAATGAGCAGTTCTTC.

This chain uses TRBV20-1 with TRBJ2-1; 10 nucleotides line up with TRBD2. After removal of 8 bases from V and 9 bases from J, the junction contained 7 bases not matched to a gene. The CDR3 contains 12 residues. Germline loops: CDR1 DFQATT, CDR2 SNEGSKA (reference sequence). The CDR3 protein is CSSSGGAIEQFF. The CDR3 DNA follows: TGCAGTTCCAGCGGGGGGGCAATTGAGCAGTTCTTC.

This clonotype was detected only a few times. CDR3 bases: TGCAGTGCTAGCAAGGGACTACTAGCCAAAAACATTCAGTACTTC. Its protein product is CSASKGLLAKNIQYF. The chain has TRBV20-1 and TRBJ2-4, with TRBD2 matching 7 bases. Germline loops: CDR1 DFQATT, CDR2 SNEGSKA (reference sequence). Trimming at V came to 3 bases and at J to 0 bases, leaving 5 bases not matched to a gene. The CDR3 sequence is 15 residues long.

This clonotype has a handful of counts. The gene calls are TRBV6-6 and TRBJ2-3, with D possibly TRBD2 on 5 matching bases. V lost 10 bases and J 3 bases, leaving 14 bases between the germline ends. The CDR3 covers 13 residues. Per germline, CDR1 MNHNY and CDR2 SVGAGI (reference sequence). The CDR3 nucleotides are TGTGCCACCCGGGGAAGGGTTACAGATACGCAGTATTTT. Encoded protein: CATRGRVTDTQYF.

V usage is TRBV28 and J usage is TRBJ2-7; 7 nucleotides match TRBD2. Germline CDR1 is MDHEN and CDR2 is SYDVKM. CDR3 size: 10 residues. V gave up 11 bases and J gave up 7 bases; unmatched junction bases: 5. CDR3 nucleotides: TGTGCCGACGGGGGGAAAGAGCAGTACTTC. It translates to CADGGKEQYF.

The table lists this clonotype with a few counts. The J gene is TRBJ2-2, the V gene TRBV11-2, with D perhaps matching TRBD1 or TRBD2 (5 bases each). The V end lost 5 bases, the J end lost 6 bases, and 13 bases lay between the germline ends. The CDR3 totals 14 residues. CDR1 and CDR2 (germline): SGHAT, FQNNGV. CDR3 in amino acids: CASSTRDLPGELFF. The CDR3, as DNA: TGTGCCAGCAGCACCCGGGACCTCCCCGGGGAGCTGTTTTTT.

V and J are TRBV4-1 and TRBJ2-5; D unclear. Germline V CDR1 and CDR2: MGHRA, YSYEKL. The CDR3 is made up of 13 amino acids. The V end was cut by 4 bases, the J end by 3 bases, with 9 bases between. The CDR3 coding sequence is TGCGCCAGCAGCCGGGCGCCCGAAGAGACCCAGTACTTC. Residues: CASSRAPEETQYF.

The chain combines TRBV28 with TRBJ2-1; D uncertain. The CDR3 is 18 amino acids. Germline CDR1 is MDHEN and CDR2 is SYDVKM. V lost 3 bases and J 0 bases, leaving 18 bases between the germline ends. Here the CDR3 DNA reads TGTGCCAGCAGTTTGGGTTGGGCCCCCATGGGCTCCTACAATGAGCAGTTCTTC. It specifies CASSLGWAPMGSYNEQFF.

This chain uses TRBV12-3 or TRBV12-4 with TRBJ2-4; TRBD2 agrees at 13 bases. The ends lost 6 bases at V and 1 base at J; junction bases unmatched: 9. CDR3 length equals 18 residues. This CDR3 reads CASSQTSGGRSAKNIQYF. The CDR3 bases are TGTGCCAGCAGCCAGACTAGCGGGGGGCGGTCGGCCAAAAACATTCAGTACTTC.

This clonotype was seen more than once but under ten times. The chain combines TRBV5-6 with TRBJ2-1, with D possibly TRBD2 on 5 matching bases. The germline gives CDR1 SGHDT, CDR2 YYEEEE. CDR3 length: 13 residues. Trimming shortened V by 3 bases and J by 5 bases, and 9 bases separated the two germline ends. In DNA form, the CDR3 reads TGTGCCAGCAGCTCGACTATAGACAATGAGCAGTTCTTC. Protein sequence: CASSSTIDNEQFF.

V is TRBV7-2 and J is TRBJ1-6; unclear D gene. Germline CDR1 reads SGHTA; CDR2 reads FQGNSA. The length of the CDR3 is 14 residues. Trimming shortened V by 7 bases and J by 9 bases, and 16 bases separated the two germline ends. CDR3 bases: TGTGCCAGCAATCCCTTCGGGGAGGGTTCACCCCTCCACTTT. It codes for CASNPFGEGSPLHF. Drawing the rest from reference TRBV7-2 and TRBJ1-6, the complete variable domain is GAGVSQSPSNKVTEKGKDVELRCDPISGHTALYWYRQSLGQGLEFLIYFQGNSAPDKSGLPSDRFSAERTGGSVSTLTIQRTQQEDSAVYLCASNPFGEGSPLHFGNGTRLTVT.

In this sample, this clonotype turned up a few times. The chain employs TRBV5-1 and TRBJ2-5, with 7 bases identical to TRBD1. The ends lost 4 bases at V and 2 bases at J; junction bases unmatched: 5. Germline CDR1 and CDR2: SGHRS and YFSETQ. The CDR3 loop spans 14 amino acids. CDR3 residues: CASSGNRGQETQYF. CDR3 nucleotide sequence: TGCGCCAGCAGCGGGAACAGGGGACAAGAGACCCAGTACTTC.

This chain connects TRBV20-1 to TRBJ2-1; 8 bases are a match to TRBD2. The CDR3 is 15 amino acids. The ends lost 2 bases at V and 3 bases at J; junction bases unmatched: 6. Looked up from germline, CDR1 is DFQATT and CDR2 is SNEGSKA (reference sequence). The CDR3 nucleotides are TGCAGTGCTAGAAGGGGCAGCGGGAGCTACAATGAGCAGTTCTTC. Translating it yields CSARRGSGSYNEQFF.

This clonotype was seen more than once but under ten times. This sequence joins TRBV5-6 and TRBJ1-2; no definite D call. The CDR3 has 15 residues. V was trimmed by 0 bases and J by 4 bases, leaving 13 bases between them. CDR1 SGHDT and CDR2 YYEEEE come from the germline V gene. CDR3: CASSLGYPWGYGYTF. In nucleotides, the CDR3 is TGTGCCAGCAGCTTGGGTTACCCTTGGGGCTATGGCTACACCTTC.

This clonotype was seen repeatedly, ten times or more. The chain couples TRBV13 to TRBJ2-3; D may be TRBD1 (5 bases). The germline V gene encodes CDR1 PRHDT and CDR2 FYEKMQ (reference sequence). The V and J ends lost 5 bases and 2 bases respectively, with 8 bases between them. The CDR3 runs 13 residues. The CDR3: CASSLTATDTQYF. CDR3 nucleotide sequence: TGTGCCAGCAGCCTGACAGCCACAGATACGCAGTATTTT.

CDR3 amino acids: CSALDRGQNEQFF. Written as DNA, the CDR3 is TGCAGTGCTCTCGACAGGGGGCAAAATGAGCAGTTCTTC. The rearrangement uses TRBV20-1 and TRBJ2-1; 10 nucleotides align to TRBD1. The CDR3 runs to 13 residues. Trimming removed 5 bases from V and 7 bases from J; junction bases left unmatched: 5. Germline V gene sequence: CDR1 DFQATT, CDR2 SNEGSKA (reference sequence).

V and J are TRBV6-6 and TRBJ1-6, with D possibly matching TRBD1 (5 bases). The V and J ends lost 8 bases and 1 base respectively, with 15 bases between them. The CDR3 extends over 16 amino acids. Germline CDR1 MNHNY, CDR2 SVGAGI (reference sequence). CDR3: CASGYSTVSYNSPLHF. The CDR3 nucleotides are TGTGCCAGCGGATACTCGACAGTGTCCTATAATTCACCCCTCCACTTT.

J is TRBJ1-2 and V is TRBV6-6, with D unclear. This CDR3 has 12 amino acids. Germline assignment: CDR1 MNHNY and CDR2 SVGAGI (reference sequence). Trimming removed 6 bases from V and 2 bases from J, with 7 bases in between. The CDR3 loop is CASRSDNYGYTF. The CDR3 nucleotides read TGTGCCAGCAGATCTGACAACTATGGCTACACCTTC.

The chain links TRBV5-5 to TRBJ2-7; unclear D gene. The V gene's germline CDR1 is SGHKS and CDR2 YYEKEE (reference sequence). V was clipped by 4 bases and J by 3 bases, with 14 bases between them. CDR3 length: 14 amino acids. CDR3 protein: CASSPLGKDYEQYF. The CDR3 DNA reads TGTGCCAGCAGCCCGTTGGGGAAGGACTACGAGCAGTACTTC.